Included here is one TCR beta chain sequence, with context. Only a few counts were recorded for this clonotype. Its antigen is still unknown. Base qualities are not at hand, and no much larger clone is one base apart. Receptors were amplified or captured by RT-PCR. Sequencing used an Illumina HiSeq 2500. TCRdb handled the public reads itself, with Q25 trimming in fastp and clone calling in MiXCR, and kept productive beta chains. Each record represents a unique CDR3 protein, reported with the most common genes and DNA among its rows. The sample includes about 540,000 distinct CDR3 sequences, with approximately 20% observed a single time. The ten largest account for 2.5% to 3.5% of the sample. The data stem from a study of response to subunit inactivated influenza vaccine (dated by TCRdb to the late 2010s). Study-level background: Deep quantitative profiling of the T cell receptor repertoire was used in the study to follow responses to a trivalent subunit inactivated influenza vaccine.

From its cysteine to its phenylalanine, the CDR3 spans 16 amino acids. The retained sequence is limited to the CDR3, 48 bases, with the frame set at the first base. Unmatched junction bases come to 14, with V trimmed by 4 bases and J by 9 bases. From a lookup of the germline V gene (reference sequence), CDR1 and CDR2 are PRHDT and FYEKMQ. Broad study findings and their caveats: The authors suggested that each seasonal influenza vaccination may recruit only a limited number of new T cells.

This sample also appeared in a second study, on T cells expressing NK-cell markers. Per that second paper: 5'RACE template switching, by which a universal primer site and unique molecular identifiers were added, was used to make TCR beta cDNA libraries. Three sorted T-cell subsets (CD3+CD56+NKG2C+, CD3+CD56+NKG2C- and CD3+CD56-NKG2C+) from about 8 donors had their TCR beta-chain repertoires profiled. Among the eight sequenced donors, seven were HCMV-seropositive and one was HCMV-seronegative. To restrict sorting to alphabetaTCR-expressing T cells, an anti-gammadeltaTCR antibody was added in several experiments. In several donors, the dominant CD3+CD56+NKG2C+ clonotypes were found to rank among the top 10 CD8+ clonotypes and to make up 1.0-7.0% of CD8+ T cells. Those dominant clonotypes were again the most abundant among CD3+CD56-NKG2C+ cells in a handful of donors, at about 25-60.1%. Whether the expanded NKG2C-expressing T cell clones were specific for HCMV antigens remained unclear. The eight sequenced donors were randomly selected healthy volunteers, three men and five women. To determine HCMV serostatus, a commercial ELISA kit was used to detect HCMV-specific IgG in serum. Ficoll density gradient centrifugation was used to isolate peripheral blood mononuclear cells from blood. CD4+ and CD8+ T cells were isolated from PBMC by magnetic immunoseparation with Miltenyi isolation kits. cDNA synthesis was primed from the TCR beta constant segment, followed by two successive PCR amplification steps. Illumina HiSeq 2000/2500, MiSeq or NextSeq was used to sequence libraries as 2 x 150 bp reads. MIGEC was used to demultiplex reads and group the reads by UMI, and MiTCR was used to assemble and quantify clonotypes. To exclude erroneous sequences, any TCR cDNA sequence not supported by at least two reads was discarded. The tcR package was used for downstream repertoire analysis, with clonotypes matched between fractions based on CDR3 nucleotide sequence plus V segment. VDJmatch was used to annotate antigen specificity against VDJdb, with one amino acid substitution in CDR3 permitted.

This receptor was identified in a man in his fifties or sixties who received an inactivated influenza vaccine. Donor details come from another sample of the same person, matched by shared clones. The sequences come from CD4+ T cells sorted from PBMCs, collected 12 days after vaccination. The chain uses TRBV13 and TRBJ2-1, with 8 middle bases fitting TRBD2. At the DNA level, the sequence is TGTGCCAGCAGCTCGTACACCGGGACTAGGAGGAGTGAGCAGTTCTTC. Translated, it reads CASSSYTGTRRSEQFF.